The clone carrying this T cell receptor beta chain occurred once. Generated by immunoSEQ multiplex PCR, the TCRdb table keeps only in-frame clones and is missing some. The table shows more than 50,000 clones, with approximately 94% occurring only once. The entry originates in a study of OX40 agonist ivuxolimab in advanced cancers. Study-level information: Ivuxolimab, an agonistic anti-OX40 (CD134) antibody, was given to patients. Among those enrolled, mean age was 60 years (range 23 to 79) and 82.7% were male. The study gave patients intravenous ivuxolimab at 0.01 to 10 mg/kg every 2 weeks.

The source is an adult with an advanced solid tumor such as melanoma, head and neck, liver or kidney cancer. The specimen was CD4+ or CD8+ T cells sorted from blood, collected in a trial of the OX40 agonist ivuxolimab.

CDR3 nucleotide sequence: TGCGCCAGCAGCTTGGAGGCTAGCGCTAGCACAGATACGCAGTATTTT. It encodes CASSLEASASTDTQYF. The rearrangement joins TRBV5-1 to TRBJ2-3, with D perhaps matching TRBD2 (6 bases). CDR3 length: 16 residues. CDR1 is SGHRS and CDR2 is YFSETQ in the germline V gene. The V and J ends lost 0 bases and 0 bases respectively, with 11 bases between them.